This TCR beta chain was obtained from a study of OX40 agonist ivuxolimab in advanced cancers. Study in general: Among those enrolled, mean age was 60 years (range about 23 to 79) and 75% to 85% were male.

The repertoire was sequenced with immunoSEQ multiplex PCR; TCRdb's copy has only in-frame clones and lacks some. The sample has 70,000 to 95,000 clones, roughly 94% seen once. A remark on this clone: The antigen is unknown. Other nucleotide sequences from this sample produce the same CDR3.

The study, taken as a whole, reports: Patients with a partial response at 0.1-3.0 mg/kg had among the lowest clonal expansion.

CDR1 is SGHRS, CDR2 YFSETQ, per germline. Deletions cut 2 bases from V and 6 bases from J, with 6 bases between. This CDR3 has 11 residues. Here the sequenced sample was CD4+ or CD8+ T cells sorted from blood, taken in a trial of the OX40 agonist ivuxolimab. The V and J genes are TRBV5-1 and TRBJ2-7; no reliable D call. The TCR comes from an adult with an advanced solid tumor such as melanoma, head and neck, liver or kidney cancer. The CDR3 protein is CASSLAGEQYF. In nucleotides, the CDR3 is TGCGCCAGCAGCTTAGCTGGCGAGCAGTACTTC.